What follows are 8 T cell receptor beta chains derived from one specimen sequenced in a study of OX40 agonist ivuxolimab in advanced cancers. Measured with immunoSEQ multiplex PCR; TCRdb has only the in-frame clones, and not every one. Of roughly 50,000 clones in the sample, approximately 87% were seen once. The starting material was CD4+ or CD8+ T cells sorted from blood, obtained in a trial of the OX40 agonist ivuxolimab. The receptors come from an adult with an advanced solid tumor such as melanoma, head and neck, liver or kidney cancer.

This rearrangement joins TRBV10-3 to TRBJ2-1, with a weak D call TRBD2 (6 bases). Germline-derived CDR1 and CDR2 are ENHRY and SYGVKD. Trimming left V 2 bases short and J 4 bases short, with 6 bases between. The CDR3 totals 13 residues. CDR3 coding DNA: TGTGCCATCAGTGAGGGGGGGTACAATGAGCAGTTCTTC. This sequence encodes CAISEGGYNEQFF.

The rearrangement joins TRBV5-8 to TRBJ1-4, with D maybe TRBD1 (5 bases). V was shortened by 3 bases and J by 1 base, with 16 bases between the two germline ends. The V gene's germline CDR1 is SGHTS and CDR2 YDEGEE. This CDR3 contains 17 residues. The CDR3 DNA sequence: TGTGCCAGCAGCTGGGGCCTTGGACGGGGAACTAATGAAAAACTGTTTTTT. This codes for CASSWGLGRGTNEKLFF.

The CDR3 is CASSLTGGNYEQYF. The CDR3 region has the DNA TGTGCCAGCAGCTTGACAGGGGGCAACTACGAGCAGTACTTC. This chain connects TRBV5-4 to TRBJ2-7, with 9 bases aligning to TRBD1. The CDR3 is made up of 14 amino acids. Germline-derived CDR1 and CDR2 are SGHNT and YYREEE (reference sequence). The V gene end was trimmed by 1 base and the J gene end by 3 bases; junction bases not matched to a gene: 2.

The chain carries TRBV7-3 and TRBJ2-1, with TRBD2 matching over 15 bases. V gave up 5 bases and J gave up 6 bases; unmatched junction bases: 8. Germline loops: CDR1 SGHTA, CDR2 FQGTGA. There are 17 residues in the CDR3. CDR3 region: CASSPPPGLAGGNEQFF. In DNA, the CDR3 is TGTGCCAGCAGCCCCCCGCCGGGACTAGCGGGAGGCAATGAGCAGTTCTTC.

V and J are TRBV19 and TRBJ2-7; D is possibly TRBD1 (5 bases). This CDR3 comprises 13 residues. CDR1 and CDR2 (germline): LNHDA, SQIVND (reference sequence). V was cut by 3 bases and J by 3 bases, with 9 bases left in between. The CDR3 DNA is TGTGCCAGTAGTATCCGACAGTTCTACGAGCAGTACTTC. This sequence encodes CASSIRQFYEQYF.

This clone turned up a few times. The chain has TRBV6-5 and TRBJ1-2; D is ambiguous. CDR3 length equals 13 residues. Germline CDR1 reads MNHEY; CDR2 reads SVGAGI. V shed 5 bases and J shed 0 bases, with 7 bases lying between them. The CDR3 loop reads CASSVQANYGYTF. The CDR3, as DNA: TGTGCCAGCAGTGTTCAAGCTAACTATGGCTACACCTTC.

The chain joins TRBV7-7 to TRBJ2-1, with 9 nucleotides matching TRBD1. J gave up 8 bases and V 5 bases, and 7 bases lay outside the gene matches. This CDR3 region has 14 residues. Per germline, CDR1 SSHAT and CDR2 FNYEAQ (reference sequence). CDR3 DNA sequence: TGTGCCAGCAGCCCGACAGGGGGGGTGGATGAGCAGTTCTTC. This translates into CASSPTGGVDEQFF. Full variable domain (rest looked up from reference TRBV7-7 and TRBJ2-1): GAGVSQSPRYKVTKRGQDVTLRCDPISSHATLYWYQQALGQGPEFLTYFNYEAQPDKSGLPSDRFSAERPEGSISTLTIQRTEQRDSAMYRCASSPTGGVDEQFFGPGTRLTVL.

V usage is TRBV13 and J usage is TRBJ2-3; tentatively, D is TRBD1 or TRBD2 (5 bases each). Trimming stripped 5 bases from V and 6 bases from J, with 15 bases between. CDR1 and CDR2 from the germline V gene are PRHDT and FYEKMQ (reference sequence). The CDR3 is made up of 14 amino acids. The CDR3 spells CASSPGTEWDTQYF. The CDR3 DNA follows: TGTGCCAGCAGCCCCGGGACCGAATGGGATACGCAGTATTTT.